These T cell receptor beta chains were read from a single sample in a study of early T cells in non-severe SARS-CoV-2 infection. MiXCR, applied by TCRdb to the 5' RACE reads, yields one record per CDR3 protein. This sample has 80,000 to 100,000 distinct CDR3 sequences, with about 10% found just once. Here the sequenced sample was whole blood, taken at baseline. The receptors originated from an adult who was a healthcare worker with PCR-confirmed SARS-CoV-2 infection or an uninfected control (not recorded which). Both conserved end residues are part of each CDR3. The order of the fields is J gene, D gene, V gene, clone size, CDR3 protein, CDR3 DNA. D genes are given only for firm matches. Part of the rows lack a size; the others show once, few, many or a class for expanded clones.

j_gene: TRBJ2-3; d_gene: .; v_gene: TRBV11-1; abundance: many; CDR3aa: CASSFGRGTDTQYF; CDR3nt: TGTGCCAGCAGCTTCGGGCGGGGTACAGATACGCAGTATTTT
j_gene: TRBJ1-2; d_gene: TRBD1; v_gene: TRBV10-2; abundance: many; CDR3aa: CASSGRGLNGYTF; CDR3nt: TGCGCCAGCAGTGGCAGGGGGCTTAATGGCTACACCTTC
j_gene: TRBJ1-3; d_gene: .; v_gene: TRBV2; abundance: many; CDR3aa: CASSDWLSGNTIYF; CDR3nt: TGTGCCAGCAGTGATTGGCTCTCTGGAAACACCATATATTTT
j_gene: TRBJ2-1; d_gene: .; v_gene: TRBV7-8; abundance: many; CDR3aa: CASSLGPLGNEQFF; CDR3nt: TGTGCCAGCAGCTTAGGCCCGTTAGGGAATGAGCAGTTCTTC
j_gene: TRBJ2-4; d_gene: .; v_gene: TRBV12-3/TRBV12-4; abundance: .; CDR3aa: CASSPGLGKNIQYF; CDR3nt: TGTGCCAGCAGTCCAGGATTGGGGAAAAACATTCAGTACTTC
j_gene: TRBJ2-1; d_gene: .; v_gene: TRBV3-1; abundance: once; CDR3aa: CASSSTSLAPFF; CDR3nt: TGTGCCAGCAGCTCTACGTCCTTGGCACCGTTCTTC
j_gene: TRBJ2-3; d_gene: .; v_gene: TRBV29-1; abundance: .; CDR3aa: CSVEPSRTDTQYF; CDR3nt: TGCAGCGTTGAGCCCTCCAGAACAGATACGCAGTATTTT
j_gene: TRBJ1-1; d_gene: TRBD1; v_gene: TRBV5-1; abundance: few; CDR3aa: CASSSLQGASNTEAFF; CDR3nt: TGCGCCAGCAGCTCATTACAGGGGGCGAGTAACACTGAAGCTTTCTTT
j_gene: TRBJ2-7; d_gene: .; v_gene: TRBV6-5; abundance: few; CDR3aa: CASSEDAYEQYF; CDR3nt: TGTGCCAGCAGCGAGGACGCCTACGAGCAGTACTTC
j_gene: TRBJ2-3; d_gene: .; v_gene: TRBV6-4; abundance: few; CDR3aa: CASSKGGAKDTQYF; CDR3nt: TGTGCCAGCAGCAAAGGGGGGGCCAAAGATACGCAGTATTTT
j_gene: TRBJ2-1; d_gene: .; v_gene: TRBV20-1; abundance: .; CDR3aa: CSASTRAGGYNEQFF; CDR3nt: TGCAGTGCCTCCACACGGGCAGGAGGATACAATGAGCAGTTCTTC
j_gene: TRBJ2-7; d_gene: TRBD2; v_gene: TRBV20-1; abundance: .; CDR3aa: CSAGLGTSGHYEQYF; CDR3nt: TGCAGTGCTGGATTAGGGACTAGCGGCCACTACGAGCAGTACTTC
j_gene: TRBJ2-7; d_gene: .; v_gene: TRBV7-6; abundance: .; CDR3aa: CASSPYPQGEQYF; CDR3nt: TGTGCCAGCAGCCCCTACCCTCAGGGAGAGCAGTACTTC
j_gene: TRBJ2-1; d_gene: TRBD2; v_gene: TRBV10-3; abundance: many; CDR3aa: CAIMGLAPEQFF; CDR3nt: TGTGCCATCATGGGACTAGCACCTGAGCAGTTCTTC
j_gene: TRBJ2-1; d_gene: TRBD1; v_gene: TRBV11-2; abundance: .; CDR3aa: CASSLAGYGTADNEQFF; CDR3nt: TGTGCCAGCAGCTTAGCTGGTTACGGGACAGCAGACAATGAGCAGTTCTTC
j_gene: TRBJ1-2; d_gene: TRBD1; v_gene: TRBV7-9; abundance: .; CDR3aa: CASSQLRGRVYGYTF; CDR3nt: TGTGCCAGCAGCCAGCTCAGGGGGCGCGTCTATGGCTACACCTTC
j_gene: TRBJ2-7; d_gene: .; v_gene: TRBV7-9; abundance: .; CDR3aa: CAAQIGGVQYF; CDR3nt: TGTGCCGCGCAGATTGGGGGAGTTCAGTACTTC
j_gene: TRBJ2-7; d_gene: .; v_gene: TRBV27; abundance: .; CDR3aa: CASSPPGSQTSEQYF; CDR3nt: TGTGCCAGCAGCCCGCCCGGGTCTCAGACAAGCGAGCAGTACTTC
j_gene: TRBJ2-3; d_gene: .; v_gene: TRBV19; abundance: .; CDR3aa: CASSSRTGTDTQYF; CDR3nt: TGTGCCAGTAGTTCACGGACAGGCACAGATACGCAGTATTTT
j_gene: TRBJ1-5; d_gene: .; v_gene: TRBV6-2/TRBV6-3; abundance: .; CDR3aa: CASSYSGDYHQPQHF; CDR3nt: TGTGCCAGCAGTTACTCGGGGGACTATCATCAGCCCCAGCATTTT
j_gene: TRBJ2-7; d_gene: .; v_gene: TRBV5-1; abundance: few; CDR3aa: CASSAGQLLEQYF; CDR3nt: TGCGCCAGCAGCGCGGGACAGCTACTCGAGCAGTACTTC
j_gene: TRBJ2-5; d_gene: .; v_gene: TRBV5-1; abundance: .; CDR3aa: CASSTGPAQETQYF; CDR3nt: TGCGCCAGCAGCACCGGACCTGCCCAAGAGACCCAGTACTTC
j_gene: TRBJ1-2; d_gene: TRBD1; v_gene: TRBV6-5; abundance: .; CDR3aa: CASSVIRTGGSGYGYTF; CDR3nt: TGTGCCAGCTCCGTAATCCGTACAGGGGGCTCGGGCTATGGCTACACCTTC
j_gene: TRBJ1-1; d_gene: TRBD1; v_gene: TRBV6-6; abundance: few; CDR3aa: CASSYDRVTEAFF; CDR3nt: TGTGCCAGCAGTTACGACAGGGTCACTGAAGCTTTCTTT
j_gene: TRBJ2-2; d_gene: TRBD2; v_gene: TRBV6-1; abundance: many; CDR3aa: CASSPPSGGTGELFF; CDR3nt: TGTGCCAGCAGTCCCCCCAGCGGGGGCACCGGGGAGCTGTTTTTT
j_gene: TRBJ2-7; d_gene: .; v_gene: TRBV2; abundance: .; CDR3aa: CASSDRDTVYEQYF; CDR3nt: TGTGCCAGCAGTGACCGGGACACAGTCTACGAGCAGTACTTC
j_gene: TRBJ1-1; d_gene: .; v_gene: TRBV6-2/TRBV6-3; abundance: .; CDR3aa: CASSYGGSYTEAFF; CDR3nt: TGTGCCAGCAGTTACGGGGGGTCCTACACTGAAGCTTTCTTT
j_gene: TRBJ2-1; d_gene: TRBD2; v_gene: TRBV6-1; abundance: many; CDR3aa: CASSRPLRAGGSDEQFF; CDR3nt: TGTGCCAGCAGTAGACCCTTAAGGGCGGGGGGTAGCGATGAGCAGTTCTTC
j_gene: TRBJ1-1; d_gene: .; v_gene: TRBV12-3/TRBV12-4; abundance: many; CDR3aa: CASQGVGTEAFF; CDR3nt: TGTGCCAGCCAGGGCGTTGGCACTGAAGCTTTCTTT
j_gene: TRBJ2-1; d_gene: .; v_gene: TRBV3-2; abundance: few; CDR3aa: CASSPGLAGYNEQFF; CDR3nt: TGTGCCAGCAGCCCAGGACTAGCGGGGTACAATGAGCAGTTCTTC
j_gene: TRBJ2-3; d_gene: .; v_gene: TRBV27; abundance: few; CDR3aa: CASSFYHDLSTDTQYF; CDR3nt: TGTGCCAGCAGTTTCTACCACGACCTCAGCACAGATACGCAGTATTTT
j_gene: TRBJ2-7; d_gene: TRBD1; v_gene: TRBV10-2; abundance: .; CDR3aa: CASWGQGAYEQYF; CDR3nt: TGCGCCAGCTGGGGACAGGGGGCCTACGAGCAGTACTTC
j_gene: TRBJ2-1; d_gene: .; v_gene: TRBV3-1; abundance: few; CDR3aa: CASSTRDPSREQFF; CDR3nt: TGTGCCAGCAGCACCCGGGACCCCTCCCGTGAGCAGTTCTTC
j_gene: TRBJ2-3; d_gene: TRBD2; v_gene: TRBV2; abundance: few; CDR3aa: CASSDSAGGPDTQYF; CDR3nt: TGTGCCAGCAGTGACTCGGCGGGAGGTCCAGATACGCAGTATTTT
j_gene: TRBJ1-5; d_gene: .; v_gene: TRBV19; abundance: few; CDR3aa: CASSVNGLNPNQPQHF; CDR3nt: TGTGCCAGTAGTGTTAACGGCCTTAACCCCAATCAGCCCCAGCATTTT
j_gene: TRBJ2-7; d_gene: .; v_gene: TRBV20-1; abundance: .; CDR3aa: CSARDGASTYEQYF; CDR3nt: TGCAGTGCTAGAGATGGAGCGTCTACCTACGAGCAGTACTTC
j_gene: TRBJ2-5; d_gene: .; v_gene: TRBV11-3; abundance: few; CDR3aa: CASSLDGTRQETQYF; CDR3nt: TGTGCCAGCAGCTTAGATGGGACGCGACAAGAGACCCAGTACTTC
j_gene: TRBJ2-5; d_gene: TRBD2; v_gene: TRBV4-1; abundance: few; CDR3aa: CASSQQSGIDGETQYF; CDR3nt: TGCGCCAGCAGCCAACAAAGCGGGATAGACGGAGAGACCCAGTACTTC
j_gene: TRBJ2-7; d_gene: .; v_gene: TRBV12-5; abundance: .; CDR3aa: CASGLVPGGEQYF; CDR3nt: TGTGCTAGTGGTTTGGTACCTGGGGGCGAGCAGTACTTC
j_gene: TRBJ2-3; d_gene: .; v_gene: TRBV4-2; abundance: few; CDR3aa: CASSSEEGTDTQYF; CDR3nt: TGTGCCAGCAGCTCGGAGGAGGGCACAGATACGCAGTATTTT
j_gene: TRBJ2-3; d_gene: TRBD1; v_gene: TRBV6-1; abundance: many; CDR3aa: CASGQGNTDTQYF; CDR3nt: TGTGCCAGCGGACAGGGAAACACAGATACGCAGTATTTT
j_gene: TRBJ2-3; d_gene: TRBD1; v_gene: TRBV29-1; abundance: .; CDR3aa: CSVLKTGTDTQYF; CDR3nt: TGCAGCGTTTTAAAGACAGGGACAGATACGCAGTATTTT
j_gene: TRBJ2-7; d_gene: TRBD1; v_gene: TRBV7-9; abundance: .; CDR3aa: CASSQGQAIHEQYF; CDR3nt: TGTGCCAGCAGCCAAGGACAGGCGATCCACGAGCAGTACTTC
j_gene: TRBJ2-3; d_gene: TRBD2; v_gene: TRBV20-1; abundance: .; CDR3aa: CSARSLSPASGSWHF; CDR3nt: TGCAGTGCTAGATCTCTATCCCCCGCTAGCGGGAGTTGGCATTTT
j_gene: TRBJ2-3; d_gene: .; v_gene: TRBV6-6; abundance: .; CDR3aa: CASSYGGAGLYTQYF; CDR3nt: TGTGCCAGCAGTTACGGAGGCGCAGGACTGTACACGCAGTATTTT